The 22 T cell receptor beta chains below come from one sample, sequenced in a study of T cell repertoires in cytomegalovirus infection. Via MiXCR, TCRdb re-called the reads, giving one row per CDR3 protein. There are about 490,000 distinct CDR3 sequences in the sample; 16% occur only once, and about 24% lies in the top ten. Sequencing was done on a sample of CD8+ T cells from PBMCs. These receptors came from a human donor in good health (CMV status not recorded). Some clones in this sample may be carry-over from other donors' samples.

This clonotype has ten or more counts. A read error may explain this, as a much larger clone is one base away. The chain joins TRBV27 to TRBJ2-1; tentative D call: TRBD2 (6 bases). Germline V gene data show CDR1 as MNHEY and CDR2 as SMNVEV (reference sequence). Trimming cost V 1 base and J 8 bases, with 6 bases left between them. The CDR3 totals 12 residues. This chain's CDR3 is CASSLWGDEQFF. CDR3 nucleotides: TGTGCCAGCAGTTTATGGGGGGATGAGCAGTTCTTC.

This clonotype was observed a few times. J is TRBJ2-3 and V is TRBV5-6; 9 nucleotides align to TRBD2. The CDR3 runs to 15 residues. The trim removed 2 bases at V and 5 bases at J, leaving 6 bases unmatched. Germline CDR1 is SGHDT and CDR2 is YYEEEE. The CDR3 DNA reads as TGTGCCAGCAGCTTTGCTAGCGGGGTGTTAGATACGCAGTATTTT. This sequence encodes CASSFASGVLDTQYF.

This clonotype showed up many times. The gene calls are TRBV12-3 or TRBV12-4 and TRBJ2-7; no reliable D call. V shed 5 bases and J shed 6 bases, with 17 bases lying between them. This CDR3 has 14 residues. The CDR3 loop reads CASSPLKVVGEQYF. CDR3 nucleotides: TGTGCCAGCAGTCCCCTGAAAGTCGTCGGCGAGCAGTACTTC.

The chain joins TRBV6-5 to TRBJ2-1, with 7 nucleotides matching TRBD1. The CDR3 is 14 amino acids. The J segment lost 8 bases and the V segment lost 2 bases, leaving 6 bases of the junction unmatched. CDR1 MNHEY and CDR2 SVGAGI come from the germline V gene. CDR3 in amino acids: CASSYRQGVDEQFF. CDR3 nucleotides: TGTGCCAGCAGTTACAGGCAGGGGGTCGATGAGCAGTTCTTC.

This clonotype was detected only a few times. Possible read error: a much larger clone is one base away. Here the CDR3 omits its conserved ending phenylalanine or tryptophan, so a read error is the likely source. The chain couples TRBV7-6 to TRBJ1-2; D is perhaps TRBD1 (5 bases). Trimming shortened V by 5 bases and J by 4 bases, and 14 bases separated the two germline ends. CDR3 length: 14 residues. The V gene's germline CDR1 is SGHVS and CDR2 FNYEAQ. The CDR3 is CASSPGSRAYGYTL. CDR3 coding DNA: TGTGCCAGCAGCCCCGGGAGCAGGGCCTATGGCTACACCTTA.

The CDR3, as DNA: TGTGCCAGCAGCGTAGTGGCGGGGCGCCAAGAGACCCAGTACTTC. Its protein is CASSVVAGRQETQYF. The genes are TRBV9 and TRBJ2-5; the D gene is possibly TRBD2 (6 bases). The V end lost 0 bases, the J end lost 1 base, and 10 bases lay between the germline ends. Germline V gene sequence: CDR1 SGDLS, CDR2 YYNGEE. The CDR3 runs to 15 residues.

There are many counts of this clonotype. The chain links TRBV7-9 to TRBJ2-7; no reliable D call. Per the germline V gene, CDR1 is SEHNR and CDR2 is FQNEAQ (reference sequence). Trimming pared 1 base from V and 5 bases from J, leaving 12 bases between. The CDR3 spans 14 residues. The CDR3 loop is CASSLEWTLDEQYF. Here the CDR3 DNA reads TGTGCCAGCAGCTTAGAGTGGACCCTAGACGAGCAGTACTTC.

This clonotype was seen only a few times. The chain uses TRBV20-1 and TRBJ2-4, with 7 bases identical to TRBD1. The CDR3 totals 13 residues. J lost 5 bases, V lost 5 bases, and 6 bases had no gene match. Looked up from germline, CDR1 is DFQATT and CDR2 is SNEGSKA (reference sequence). In DNA, the CDR3 is TGCAGTGCTTTTCAGGGGGTAGAAAACATTCAGTACTTC. This encodes CSAFQGVENIQYF.

CDR3: CASSLSSETEPSGRSRSFF. In DNA form, the CDR3 reads TGTGCCAGCAGTTTATCGTCAGAAACGGAGCCTAGCGGGAGGTCCCGTTCGTTCTTC. The rearrangement links TRBV27 to TRBJ2-1; 11 bases map to TRBD2. Germline V gives CDR1 MNHEY, CDR2 SMNVEV (reference sequence). Trimming at V came to 0 bases and at J to 15 bases, leaving 22 bases not matched to a gene. This CDR3 has 19 residues.

To note about this clonotype: One base away lies a much larger clone, so this may be a sequencing read error. The chain joins TRBV11-2 to TRBJ2-1, with 11 bases fitting TRBD2. The CDR3 length is 15 residues. Germline loops: CDR1 SGHAT, CDR2 FQNNGV. With 6 bases clipped from V and 8 bases from J, the junction kept 9 bases outside the gene matches. CDR3 protein: CASRLTSGSRYEQFF. The CDR3 bases are TGTGCCAGCAGATTAACTAGCGGGAGTCGCTATGAGCAGTTCTTC.

This clonotype was detected many times. The chain carries TRBV27 and TRBJ1-3, with D tentatively TRBD1 (6 bases). V was pared by 5 bases and J by 0 bases, with 11 bases between. CDR3 length equals 15 residues. The germline V gene encodes CDR1 MNHEY and CDR2 SMNVEV (reference sequence). CDR3 in amino acids: CASSASRGSGNTIYF. CDR3 DNA: TGTGCCAGCAGTGCCTCCAGGGGCTCTGGAAACACCATATATTTT.

This clonotype was counted a few times. This sequence joins TRBV29-1 and TRBJ1-4, with D unclear. Germline V lookup: CDR1 SQVTM, CDR2 ANQGSEA. The CDR3 loop spans 13 amino acids. CDR3 region: CSAGGESNEKLFF. In DNA, the CDR3 is TGCAGTGCGGGCGGGGAATCTAATGAAAAACTGTTTTTT.

CDR3 sequence (DNA): TGTGCCAGCAGCCAGAGCCAGCTAGCGGAAGCAGATACGACGTATTTT. It specifies CASSQSQLAEADTTYF. The chain combines TRBV7-9 with TRBJ2-3, with 7 bases fitting TRBD2. The length of the CDR3 is 16 residues. V shed 5 bases, J shed 14 bases, and the junction held 22 bases outside the gene matches. From germline, CDR1 is SEHNR and CDR2 FQNEAQ (reference sequence).

In its sample, this clonotype was seen many times. The chain couples TRBV18 to TRBJ2-5; D may match TRBD1 or TRBD2 (6 bases each). Germline V lookup: CDR1 KGHSH, CDR2 LQKENI. The CDR3 has 14 amino acids. The V end was cut by 1 base, the J end by 1 base, with 7 bases between. CDR3 protein: CASSPQGGQETQYF. In DNA form, the CDR3 reads TGTGCCAGCTCACCACAGGGGGGCCAAGAGACCCAGTACTTC.

This clonotype has a count of ten or more. This rearrangement joins TRBV7-6 to TRBJ2-7; 12 nucleotides agree with TRBD1. The CDR3 is made up of 15 amino acids. With 4 bases clipped from V and 6 bases from J, the junction kept 7 bases outside the gene matches. From germline, CDR1 is SGHVS and CDR2 FNYEAQ. CDR3 coding DNA: TGTGCCAGCAGCTGGAGGGACAGGGGGCTTAGCGAGCAGTACTTC. It codes for CASSWRDRGLSEQYF.

This clonotype was observed a few times. The chain recombines TRBV27 with TRBJ2-7, with 7 bases matching TRBD2. The J segment lost 5 bases and the V segment lost 2 bases, leaving 6 bases of the junction unmatched. Germline V CDR1 and CDR2: MNHEY, SMNVEV (reference sequence). The CDR3 covers 14 residues. The CDR3 loop is CASSLAGVTHEQYF. As DNA, the CDR3 is TGTGCCAGCAGTTTAGCGGGAGTTACCCACGAGCAGTACTTC.

Ten or more counts support this clonotype. The chain has TRBV6-1 and TRBJ2-5; 12 bases line up with TRBD2. The junction had 10 bases not matched to a gene; V was cut back by 6 bases and J by 2 bases. Germline V lookup: CDR1 MNHNS, CDR2 SASEGT. This CDR3 comprises 17 residues. The chain's CDR3 is CASRERTSGIPQETQYF. CDR3 DNA: TGTGCCAGCAGAGAGCGGACTAGCGGGATCCCTCAAGAGACCCAGTACTTC.

This clonotype occurred many times. The rearrangement links TRBV11-2 to TRBJ2-1, with D possibly matching TRBD2 (6 bases). CDR3 length equals 15 residues. CDR1 is SGHAT and CDR2 is FQNNGV in the germline V gene. Trimming took 5 bases from V and 3 from J, leaving 14 bases between them. The CDR3 protein is CASSPAGTFYNEQFF. The CDR3 DNA reads as TGTGCCAGCAGCCCTGCTGGGACTTTCTACAATGAGCAGTTCTTC.

This clonotype was observed a handful of times. The chain combines TRBV4-1 with TRBJ1-4; TRBD1 aligns across 11 bases. Germline CDR1 MGHRA, CDR2 YSYEKL. The CDR3 loop spans 18 amino acids. V shed 3 bases and J 7 bases; nucleotides not matched to a gene: 13. The CDR3 loop is CASSHPGGQGARGEKLFF. DNA of the CDR3: TGCGCCAGCAGCCACCCGGGCGGACAGGGGGCGAGGGGTGAAAAACTGTTTTTT.

The gene calls are TRBV5-1 and TRBJ2-1; possibly TRBD1 for D (6 bases). The CDR3 sequence is 15 residues long. Trimming cost V 4 bases and J 2 bases, with 13 bases left between them. In germline, CDR1 is SGHRS, CDR2 YFSETQ. Here the CDR3 reads CASSLDSSPYNEQFF. The DNA of the CDR3 is TGCGCCAGCAGCCTGGACAGTTCCCCCTACAATGAGCAGTTCTTC.

The chain links TRBV19 to TRBJ2-7; tentative D call: TRBD2 (5 bases). The length of the CDR3 is 14 residues. Germline V gene lookup returns CDR1 LNHDA and CDR2 SQIVND (reference sequence). The V end was cut by 2 bases, the J end by 2 bases, with 10 bases between. CDR3 nucleotides: TGTGCCAGTAGTATATTACCGGGAACCTACGAGCAGTACTTC. Its translation is CASSILPGTYEQYF.

The rearrangement links TRBV27 to TRBJ1-6, with TRBD1 as a possible D gene (6 bases). With 0 bases removed from V and 4 bases from J, the gap between germline ends came to 10 bases. CDR3 length: 16 amino acids. The germline V gene encodes CDR1 MNHEY and CDR2 SMNVEV (reference sequence). The CDR3 loop is CASSLSAGEYNSPLHF. CDR3 DNA sequence: TGTGCCAGCAGTTTATCAGCAGGGGAGTATAATTCACCCCTCCACTTT.